This TCR beta chain was captured by sequencing in a study of CD8+ T cells in alopecia areata. Study-level points and caveats: Against the mouse data, patients shared TCRs less clearly, possibly for HLA reasons. It was lesional scalp, especially alopecia totalis/universalis, that showed higher clonality than normal scalp.

This clone was seen a handful of times. Its antigen is currently unknown. RNA, once extracted, was reverse transcribed into cDNA for use as the sequencing template. TCRdb's table, derived via immunoSEQ multiplex PCR, lists solely in-frame clones and lacks some. The sample shows some 210,000 clones, around three fifths of them seen only once. Germline loops: CDR1 SGHNT, CDR2 YYREEE (reference sequence). This CDR3 region has 16 residues. The trim removed 5 bases at V and 1 base at J, leaving 7 bases unmatched. The rearrangement joins TRBV5-4 to TRBJ2-2, with 8 bases identical to TRBD1. The material sequenced was CD4+ T cells sorted from blood, taken at week 0. The origin of this receptor is a human donor with alopecia areata. CDR3 in DNA: TGTGCCAGCAGTTCCCGACAGGGGTGGAACACCGGGGAGCTGTTTTTT. Protein product: CASSSRQGWNTGELFF. Supplemented by reference TRBV5-4 and TRBJ2-2, the full variable domain reads ETGVTQSPTHLIKTRGQQVTLRCSSQSGHNTVSWYQQALGQGPQFIFQYYREEENGRGNFPPRFSGLQFPNYSSELNVNALELDDSALYLCASSSRQGWNTGELFFGEGSRLTVL.